This entry features one TCR beta chain sequence. Per the authors' pipeline: How many nucleated cells were present was estimated from reference gene primer amplification. Sequencing used immunoSEQ multiplex PCR; TCRdb keeps in-frame clones, though not all of them. From that table come the V and J calls and clone size; the DNA was used to work out D and trimming. The repertoire holds tens of thousands of clones, about 86% seen once, with 28% in the top ten. The J segment lost 4 bases and the V segment lost 5 bases, leaving 13 bases of the junction unmatched. Germline CDR1 reads SGHAT; CDR2 reads FQNNGV. The CDR3 contains 16 residues. This record belongs to a study of blood T cell repertoires in COVID-19.

The sample taken for sequencing was peripheral blood. The V call is TRBV11-2, the J call TRBJ1-2; TRBD1 matches 7 bases. The receptor was isolated from a human donor in a cohort sampled during active COVID-19. The CDR3 loop reads CASSRNTGAGGYGYTF. Written as DNA, the CDR3 is TGTGCCAGCAGCCGGAATACAGGGGCCGGAGGCTATGGCTACACCTTC. Variable domain in full (rest from reference TRBV11-2 and TRBJ1-2): EAGVAQSPRYKIIEKRQSVAFWCNPISGHATLYWYQQILGQGPKLLIQFQNNGVVDDSQLPKDRFSAERLKGVDSTLKIQPAKLEDSAVYLCASSRNTGAGGYGYTFGSGTRLTVV.